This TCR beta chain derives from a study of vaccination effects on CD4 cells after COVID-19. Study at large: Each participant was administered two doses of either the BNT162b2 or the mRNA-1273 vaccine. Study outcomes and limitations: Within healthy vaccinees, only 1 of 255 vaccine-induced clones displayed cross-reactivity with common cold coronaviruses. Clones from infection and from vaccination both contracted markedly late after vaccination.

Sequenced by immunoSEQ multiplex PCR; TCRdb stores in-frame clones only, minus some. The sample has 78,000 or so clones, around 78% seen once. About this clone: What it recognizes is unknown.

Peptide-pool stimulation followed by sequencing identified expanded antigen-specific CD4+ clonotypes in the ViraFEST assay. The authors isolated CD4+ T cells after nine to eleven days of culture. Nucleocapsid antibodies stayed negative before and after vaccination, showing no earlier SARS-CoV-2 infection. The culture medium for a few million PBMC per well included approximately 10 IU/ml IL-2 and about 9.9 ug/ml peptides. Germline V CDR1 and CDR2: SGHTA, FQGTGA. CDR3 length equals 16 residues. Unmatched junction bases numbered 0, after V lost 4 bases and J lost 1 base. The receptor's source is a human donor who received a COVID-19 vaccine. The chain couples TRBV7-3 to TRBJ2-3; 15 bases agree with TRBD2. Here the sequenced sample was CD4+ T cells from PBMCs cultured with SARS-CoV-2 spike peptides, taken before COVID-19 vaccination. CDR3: CASSWTSGGGTDTQYF. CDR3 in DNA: TGTGCCAGCAGCTGGACTAGCGGGGGGGGCACAGATACGCAGTATTTT.